The 30 T cell receptor beta chains listed next were all sequenced from one sample in a study of quantifying T cell responses using KT2 cells. Background on the study: Reverse transcription used primers in the TCR alpha and beta constant regions.

Each cDNA got a UMI-containing oligo ligated at its 3' end. An equimolar mix of RC1.1 and RC1.2 primed the beta chain across TRBC1 and TRBC2. TCRdb processed the UMI-ligation and nested PCR reads anew with MiXCR; each CDR3 protein has one entry. The table lists 40,000 to 50,000 distinct CDR3 sequences, about 15% of them singletons. Material for sequencing was PBMCs spiked with cells of the T cell clone KT2. Receptors were obtained from a human donor.

The rearrangement links TRBV12-5 to TRBJ1-5; the D is unclear. Trimming cost V 6 bases and J 0 bases, with 9 bases left between them. Germline CDR1 reads LGHNT; CDR2 reads FRNRAP. The CDR3 is 14 amino acids. The CDR3, as DNA: TGTGCTAGTGGCCGAACGAGTAGCAATCAGCCCCAGCATTTT. This sequence encodes CASGRTSSNQPQHF.

The gene calls are TRBV12-3 or TRBV12-4 and TRBJ2-3; no clear D gene. V was cut by 1 base and J by 3 bases, with 5 bases left in between. The CDR3 is 13 amino acids. CDR3 sequence reads: CASSLVSTDTQYF. The CDR3 DNA reads as TGTGCCAGCAGTTTAGTGTCTACAGATACGCAGTATTTT.

This clonotype was seen many times. V usage is TRBV19 and J usage is TRBJ2-5; D possibly uses TRBD1 or TRBD2 (6 bases each). Trimming removed 5 bases at V and 4 bases at J, with 14 bases between. CDR3 length: 14 residues. CDR1 is LNHDA and CDR2 is SQIVND in the germline V gene (reference sequence). The CDR3 DNA reads TGTGCCAGTAGTCTTAGGGGGAGGCTAGAGACCCAGTACTTC. This translates into CASSLRGRLETQYF.

Only a few counts were recorded for this clonotype. The gene calls are TRBV6-1 and TRBJ2-7; no clear D. Trimming cost V 5 bases and J 5 bases, with 13 bases left between them. The V gene's germline CDR1 is MNHNS and CDR2 SASEGT. The CDR3 spans 13 residues. This CDR3 is CASSRRVLDEQYF. The CDR3, as DNA: TGTGCCAGCAGTCGCCGGGTCTTGGACGAGCAGTACTTC.

This clonotype has just a few counts. The rearrangement links TRBV15 to TRBJ2-1, with D possibly TRBD1 on 5 matching bases. The V end was cut by 3 bases, the J end by 8 bases, with 11 bases between. CDR1 is LNHNV, CDR2 YYDKDF, per germline (reference sequence). The CDR3 totals 13 residues. The CDR3, as DNA: TGTGCCACCAGCAGGGACACTCCCTATGAGCAGTTCTTC. This translates into CATSRDTPYEQFF. The full variable domain, completed using reference TRBV15 and TRBJ2-1, is DAMVIQNPRYQVTQFGKPVTLSCSQTLNHNVMYWYQQKSSQAPKLLFHYYDKDFNNEADTPDNFQSRRPNTSFCFLDIRSPGLGDTAMYLCATSRDTPYEQFFGPGTRLTVL.

In its sample, this clonotype was seen a few times. The J gene is TRBJ1-3, the V gene TRBV23-1, with a possible D match to TRBD1 (6 bases). TRBV23-1 is treated as an ORF (open reading frame) with a function not yet certain. This CDR3 is 17 amino acids long. V lost 4 bases to trimming and J lost 0 bases, with 16 bases between them. This CDR3 reads CASSLNRDIISGNTIYF. In DNA, the CDR3 is TGCGCCAGCAGTCTTAACCGGGACATCATCTCTGGAAACACCATATATTTT.

This clonotype was picked up a small number of times. V gene TRBV20-1 combines with J gene TRBJ2-2, with D uncertain. CDR1 is DFQATT and CDR2 is SNEGSKA in the germline V gene (reference sequence). Trimming stripped 0 bases from V and 6 bases from J, with 8 bases between. The length of the CDR3 is 13 residues. The CDR3 DNA sequence: TGCAGTGCTAGAGACAGGTGGTCCGGGGAGCTGTTTTTT. Residues: CSARDRWSGELFF.

This clonotype was recorded at least ten times. This chain uses TRBV7-8 with TRBJ2-5; D unclear. CDR1 and CDR2 (germline): SGHVS, FQNEAQ. The ends were cut back, 0 bases at V and 2 bases at J, with 10 bases in the middle. The CDR3 is made up of 15 amino acids. CDR3 coding DNA: TGTGCCAGCAGCTTAGCGCGAAATGGACAAGAGACCCAGTACTTC. Its protein is CASSLARNGQETQYF.

The chain uses TRBV5-6 and TRBJ1-2; D is possibly TRBD1 (6 bases). Germline V gene data show CDR1 as SGHDT and CDR2 as YYEEEE. The ends were cut back, 5 bases at V and 7 bases at J, with 18 bases in the middle. The CDR3 runs to 14 residues. CDR3 amino acids: CASRGDSRGAGYTF. In DNA form, the CDR3 reads TGTGCCAGCAGGGGGGACTCCCGGGGGGCTGGCTACACCTTC.

The chain links TRBV9 to TRBJ2-7; D gene unclear. CDR1 and CDR2 (germline): SGDLS, YYNGEE. V dropped 0 bases and J dropped 2 bases, with 9 bases sitting between them. The CDR3 totals 14 residues. The CDR3 here is CASSVDHGPYEQYF. The CDR3 bases are TGTGCCAGCAGCGTAGATCACGGTCCCTACGAGCAGTACTTC. Combining the CDR3 with reference TRBV9 and TRBJ2-7 gives the whole variable domain DSGVTQTPKHLITATGQRVTLRCSPRSGDLSVYWYQQSLDQGLQFLIQYYNGEERAKGNILERFSAQQFPDLHSELNLSSLELGDSALYFCASSVDHGPYEQYFGPGTRLTVT.

This clonotype was seen more than once but under ten times. The rearrangement uses TRBV7-9 and TRBJ2-7, with TRBD1 identical over 10 bases. The germline V gene has CDR1 SEHNR and CDR2 FQNEAQ (reference sequence). The CDR3 covers 15 residues. J gave up 4 bases and V 6 bases, and 9 bases lay outside the gene matches. CDR3 protein: CASSSKTGGMYEQYF. CDR3 DNA: TGTGCCAGCAGTTCCAAGACAGGGGGCATGTACGAGCAGTACTTC.

The genes are TRBV3-1 and TRBJ2-2, with D unclear. CDR1 is LGHDT, CDR2 YNNKEL, per germline (reference sequence). The V and J ends lost 0 bases and 5 bases respectively, with 7 bases between them. This CDR3 contains 14 residues. CDR3 loop: CASSQDTGTGELFF. The CDR3 DNA sequence: TGTGCCAGCAGCCAAGATACCGGGACCGGGGAGCTGTTTTTT.

This chain uses TRBV20-1 with TRBJ1-6; possible D gene TRBD1, 5 bases. The CDR3 has 17 residues. Trimming left V 0 bases short and J 5 bases short, with 17 bases between. Germline CDR1 is DFQATT and CDR2 is SNEGSKA (reference sequence). The CDR3 protein is CSARDHVQGGHNSPLHF. The CDR3, as DNA: TGCAGTGCTAGAGATCACGTCCAGGGAGGACATAATTCACCCCTCCACTTT.

This chain connects TRBV7-8 to TRBJ2-3; 13 bases map to TRBD2. The V segment lost 5 bases and the J segment 2 bases; nucleotides outside the gene matches: 7. This CDR3 has 17 residues. Germline CDR1 and CDR2: SGHVS and FQNEAQ. The CDR3 sequence: CASSPRLAGGLTDTQYF. CDR3 coding DNA: TGTGCCAGCAGCCCACGACTAGCGGGGGGCCTCACAGATACGCAGTATTTT.

This clonotype was observed many times. The V gene is TRBV20-1, the J gene TRBJ2-3; 8 positions match TRBD1. Per germline, CDR1 DFQATT and CDR2 SNEGSKA (reference sequence). The junction had 9 bases not matched to a gene; V was cut back by 6 bases and J by 4 bases. This CDR3 is built from 14 residues. CDR3 in amino acids: CSAQPDRVPDTQYF. The CDR3 nucleotides read TGCAGTGCCCAACCGGACAGGGTACCAGATACGCAGTATTTT.

V and J are TRBV10-3 and TRBJ2-7; TRBD2 matches 7 bases. V lost 4 bases to trimming and J lost 7 bases; unmatched junction nucleotides: 7. This CDR3 region has 13 residues. Looked up from germline, CDR1 is ENHRY and CDR2 is SYGVKD. CDR3 loop: CAISGPSGGEQYF. The DNA of the CDR3 is TGTGCCATCAGTGGCCCGTCGGGGGGTGAGCAGTACTTC.

This clonotype has a handful of counts. A read error is likely, as this CDR3 ends without the conserved phenylalanine or tryptophan. J is TRBJ1-1 and V is TRBV29-1, with unresolved D. The CDR3 sequence is 15 residues long. The V and J ends lost 1 base and 0 bases respectively, with 12 bases between them. The germline V gene has CDR1 SQVTM and CDR2 ANQGSEA. The CDR3 DNA reads as TGCAGCGTTGAAGCCTATCCGGAATTGAACACTGAAGCTTTCCTT. Protein: CSVEAYPELNTEAFL.

Only one count was recorded for this clonotype. At one end the junction does not follow the germline gene, possibly because of a read error. The J gene is TRBJ1-1, the V gene TRBV27; TRBD1 is a possible D gene (5 bases). The CDR3 consists of 14 residues. CDR1 and CDR2 (germline): MNHEY, SMNVEV (reference sequence). DNA for the CDR3: TGTGCCGGCAGTTGTGACAGCCTTGGGACTGAAGCTTTCTTT. Its translation is CAGSCDSLGTEAFF.

V usage is TRBV7-9 and J usage is TRBJ2-3, with 7 bases aligning to TRBD2. The germline gives CDR1 SEHNR, CDR2 FQNEAQ (reference sequence). CDR3 length: 16 residues. V was pared by 5 bases and J by 3 bases, with 11 bases of the junction left unmatched. The CDR3 DNA sequence: TGTGCCAGCAGCCCCCCACAGCGGGGCACGACAGATACGCAGTATTTT. Translating gives CASSPPQRGTTDTQYF. The variable domain in full, with the rest retrieved from reference TRBV7-9 and TRBJ2-3, is DTGVSQNPRHKITKRGQNVTFRCDPISEHNRLYWYRQTLGQGPEFLTYFQNEAQLEKSRLLSDRFSAERPKGSFSTLEIQRTEQGDSAMYLCASSPPQRGTTDTQYFGPGTRLTVL.

This clonotype occurred a few times. The chain carries TRBV20-1 and TRBJ2-7; 7 nucleotides align to TRBD1. CDR3 length: 14 residues. The junction had 9 bases not matched to a gene; V was cut back by 6 bases and J by 1 base. The germline V gene has CDR1 DFQATT and CDR2 SNEGSKA (reference sequence). The CDR3 reads CSAGRTGYSYEQYF. The CDR3 coding sequence is TGCAGTGCAGGCCGGACAGGCTATTCCTACGAGCAGTACTTC.

The chain employs TRBV7-2 and TRBJ2-3; 8 positions match TRBD2. V was clipped by 5 bases and J by 4 bases; unmatched bases: 17. The CDR3 is 18 residues long. Germline CDR1 is SGHTA and CDR2 is FQGNSA. In DNA, the CDR3 is TGTGCCAGCAGCCCACCCCCGGCGGGAGGACGAAAGGCAGATACGCAGTATTTT. Its protein product is CASSPPPAGGRKADTQYF.

This clonotype was detected a few times. A single base separates this from a much larger clone, so it may be a read error. The V call is TRBV28, the J call TRBJ2-3; D remains ambiguous. The length of the CDR3 is 12 residues. Deletions cut 5 bases from V and 0 bases from J, with 3 bases between. Germline lookup yields CDR1 MDHEN and CDR2 SYDVKM. The CDR3 DNA reads TGTGCCAGCAGTGACAGCACAGATACGCAGTATTTT. It is translated as CASSDSTDTQYF.

A word on this clonotype: Being one base from a much bigger clone, this may be a read error. This sequence joins TRBV29-1 and TRBJ1-2; D unclear. The CDR3 sequence is 11 residues long. Per germline, CDR1 SQVTM and CDR2 ANQGSEA. Trimming took 8 bases from V and 6 from J, leaving 13 bases between them. CDR3 protein: CSIVWGNGYTF. In nucleotides, the CDR3 is TGCAGCATTGTCTGGGGTAATGGCTACACCTTC.

This clonotype was seen only a few times. The chain combines TRBV6-5 with TRBJ2-7; possible D gene TRBD1, 5 bases. This CDR3 is 13 amino acids long. Germline V gene sequence: CDR1 MNHEY, CDR2 SVGAGI. V was clipped by 4 bases and J by 4 bases, with 11 bases between them. CDR3 nucleotides: TGTGCCAGCAGTTGGGGCAGGAGATACGAGCAGTACTTC. It encodes CASSWGRRYEQYF.

This clonotype occurred many times. The chain couples TRBV7-9 to TRBJ2-5, with D perhaps matching TRBD1 (6 bases). In germline, CDR1 is SEHNR, CDR2 FQNEAQ (reference sequence). This CDR3 spans 13 amino acids. V lost 8 bases, J lost 0 bases, and 10 bases lay in between. Here the CDR3 reads CASCRTDQETQYF. As DNA, the CDR3 is TGTGCCAGCTGCAGGACAGACCAAGAGACCCAGTACTTC.

This clonotype has just a few counts. The chain is built from TRBV4-3 and TRBJ1-3, with unresolved D. The CDR3 has 16 residues. V was pared by 1 base and J by 1 base, with 11 bases between. Germline V CDR1 and CDR2: LGHNA, YSLEER. The CDR3 DNA is TGCGCCAGCAGCCAAGCTCCCCCCGGGTCTGGAAACACCATATATTTT. Residues: CASSQAPPGSGNTIYF.

The chain recombines TRBV20-1 with TRBJ1-5; possible D gene TRBD1, 5 bases. The germline CDR1 and CDR2 sequences are DFQATT and SNEGSKA (reference sequence). CDR3 size: 18 residues. V was clipped by 5 bases and J by 1 base, with 24 bases between them. Here the CDR3 reads CSASPRGVRSRSNQPQHF. The CDR3 DNA is TGCAGTGCTTCACCCCGGGGGGTTCGGAGCCGAAGCAATCAGCCCCAGCATTTT.

The rearrangement joins TRBV4-2 to TRBJ2-3; no clear D. V was shortened by 0 bases and J by 6 bases, with 7 bases between the two germline ends. Germline values: CDR1 LGHNA, CDR2 YNFKEQ. The CDR3 has 13 amino acids. As DNA, the CDR3 is TGTGCCAGCAGCCAAGAATATCGCGATACGCAGTATTTT. Its translation is CASSQEYRDTQYF.

The rearrangement joins TRBV6-1 to TRBJ2-7, with a possible D match to TRBD2 (6 bases). Germline V lookup: CDR1 MNHNS, CDR2 SASEGT. Trimming left V 1 base short and J 5 bases short, with 15 bases between. The CDR3 spans 15 residues. The CDR3: CASSEVGGGFNEQYF. CDR3 bases: TGTGCCAGCAGTGAAGTCGGTGGAGGGTTTAACGAGCAGTACTTC.

This clonotype has more than one count but fewer than ten. The chain links TRBV9 to TRBJ2-7; no clear D. CDR3 size: 13 residues. V dropped 0 bases and J dropped 6 bases, with 10 bases sitting between them. Germline CDR1 SGDLS, CDR2 YYNGEE. The CDR3 DNA reads TGTGCCAGCAGCGTAGCTGTATATGGCGAGCAGTACTTC. It codes for CASSVAVYGEQYF.